This TCR beta chain was documented in a study of blood T cells in healthy people across ages. Trimming cost V 1 base and J 5 bases; bases outside gene matches: 2. Germline V CDR1 and CDR2: SGHTA, FQGTGA. The CDR3 is made up of 15 amino acids. This clonotype occurred a few times. The antigen is not known. Points from the study as a whole: Naive T cell percentage strongly correlated with TCR beta diversity.

Alongside a J-beta primer mix, a sample-barcoded 5' primer served in a second PCR lasting about 7 to 12 cycles. Each CDR3 protein gets one entry after TCRdb re-called the 5' RACE reads with MiXCR. The sample contains about 1.5 million distinct CDR3 sequences, 42% of which appear only once. The V gene is TRBV7-3, the J gene TRBJ2-1, with 10 nucleotides matching TRBD2. This clonotype was sampled from a woman aged 18 to 35 in good health. Sequencing used blood. CDR3 sequence reads: CASSLITSGNNEQFF. The CDR3 DNA is TGTGCCAGCAGCTTAATCACTAGCGGGAACAATGAGCAGTTCTTC.